This T cell receptor (beta chain) came from a study of CD8+ T cells in alopecia areata. Study-wide context: Treatment comprised oral tofacitinib, 5 to 10 mg twice daily, in treated patients.

Sequencing templates came from extracted RNA that was reverse transcribed into cDNA. The protocol was immunoSEQ multiplex PCR, while the TCRdb copy is restricted to in-frame clones and leaves out a portion. The data show some 170,000 clones, 53% seen once. Regarding treatment: oral pan-JAK inhibitor, 5-10 mg twice daily. This clone occurred a few times. This sample also contains other DNA sequences that code for the same CDR3. The CDR3 totals 15 residues. From germline, CDR1 is SEHNR and CDR2 FQNEAQ (reference sequence). Trimming pared 5 bases from V and 0 bases from J, leaving 11 bases between. The chain is built from TRBV7-9 and TRBJ2-1; TRBD1 is a possible D gene (6 bases). The source was CD8+ T cells sorted from blood, collected at week 24, from a patient treated with tofacitinib. The TCR originated in a human donor with alopecia areata. CDR3 in amino acids: CASSTDRSSYNEQFF. In nucleotides, the CDR3 is TGTGCCAGCAGCACAGACAGGAGCTCCTACAATGAGCAGTTCTTC. The full variable domain, completed using reference TRBV7-9 and TRBJ2-1, is DTGVSQNPRHKITKRGQNVTFRCDPISEHNRLYWYRQTLGQGPEFLTYFQNEAQLEKSRLLSDRFSAERPKGSFSTLEIQRTEQGDSAMYLCASSTDRSSYNEQFFGPGTRLTVL.